This section outlines one TCR beta chain sequence together with its context. TCRdb keeps only in-frame clones here, not all; method: immunoSEQ multiplex PCR. In the table there are approximately 60,000 clones, approximately 90% of which are singletons. V was pared by 4 bases and J by 0 bases, with 10 bases between. This CDR3 comprises 15 residues. CDR1 and CDR2 from the germline V gene are SNHLY and FYNNEI. These data are taken from a study of T cell changes during pregnancy in multiple sclerosis. The specimen was peripheral blood from another person, used as feeder cells. V and J are TRBV2 and TRBJ1-5, with a possible D match to TRBD1 (6 bases). The clonotype comes from a human donor whose cells served as feeder cells for cultures in a pregnancy study. The CDR3 nucleotides are TGTGCCAGCAGTGGGGGGGGGCATAGCAATCAGCCCCAGCATTTT. Its translation is CASSGGGHSNQPQHF. The whole variable domain, remainder taken from reference TRBV2 and TRBJ1-5, is EPEVTQTPSHQVTQMGQEVILRCVPISNHLYFYWYRQILGQKVEFLVSFYNNEISEKSEIFDDQFSVERPDGSNFTLKIRSTKLEDSAMYFCASSGGGHSNQPQHFGDGTRLSIL.